Shown below are 20 T cell receptor beta chains from a single sample sequenced in a study of blood T cells in healthy people across ages (dated by TCRdb to the mid-2010s). Library creation used 5' RACE. TCRdb lists the instrument as Illumina HiSeq 2500. The second PCR ran for roughly 6 to 11 cycles and used a J-beta primer mix along with a sample-barcoded 5' primer. TCRdb trimmed the raw reads at Q25, called clones with MiXCR and kept productive beta chains. Entries that share a CDR3 protein sequence are merged under the most common genes and DNA. Within this sample are about 780,000 distinct CDR3 sequences, with more than 35% of them counted one time only. Roughly 20% of the sample is held by the ten biggest clonotypes. Sequenced input: blood. The receptor source for this set is a man aged 80 or over in good health.

The chain recombines TRBV7-6 with TRBJ1-1; D is possibly TRBD1 (5 bases). Trimming took off 5 bases at V and 4 bases at J, with 11 bases between the two ends. This CDR3 spans 13 amino acids. Germline lookup yields CDR1 SGHVS and CDR2 FNYEAQ. CDR3 in DNA: TGTGCCAGCAGCGGCGGCGGGGCCACTGAAGCTTTCTTT. Encoded protein: CASSGGGATEAFF. The full variable domain, its missing parts supplied by reference TRBV7-6 and TRBJ1-1, is GAGVSQSPRYKVTKRGQDVALRCDPISGHVSLYWYRQALGQGPEFLTYFNYEAQQDKSGLPNDRFSAERPEGSISTLTIQRTEQRDSAMYRCASSGGGATEAFFGQGTRLTVV.

This chain links TRBV14 with TRBJ2-2; TRBD2 agrees at 9 bases. The germline V gene encodes CDR1 SGHDN and CDR2 FVKESK. The CDR3 length is 14 residues. V dropped 8 bases and J dropped 4; count of bases not matched to a gene: 5. The chain's CDR3 is CASERGAITGELFF. In nucleotides, the CDR3 is TGTGCCAGCGAGCGGGGGGCGATCACCGGGGAGCTGTTTTTT. Full variable domain (outside the CDR3, taken from reference TRBV14 and TRBJ2-2): EAGVTQFPSHSVIEKGQTVTLRCDPISGHDNLYWYRRVMGKEIKFLLHFVKESKQDESGMPNNRFLAERTGGTYSTLKVQPAELEDSGVYFCASERGAITGELFFGEGSRLTVL.

This chain connects TRBV25-1 to TRBJ2-1; D may match TRBD1 or TRBD2 (5 bases each). CDR1 is MGHDK and CDR2 is SYGVNS in the germline V gene. V lost 2 bases and J lost 12, with 17 bases in between. The CDR3 runs 14 residues. The CDR3 region has the DNA TGTGCCAGCAGTGAACCGGGACCAACCGGCCGGCAGTTCTTC. Translation: CASSEPGPTGRQFF.

To note about this clonotype: The junction departs from germline at one end; a sequencing error may be responsible. The CDR3 DNA sequence: TGTGCCAGCAGCCAACAGTATCTTAATTCACCCCCCCACTTT. It codes for CASSQQYLNSPPHF. V usage is TRBV6-6 and J usage is TRBJ1-6; D is uncertain. Germline V gives CDR1 MNHNY, CDR2 SVGAGI (reference sequence). This CDR3 is built from 14 residues.

There are a few counts of this clonotype. This sequence joins TRBV10-3 and TRBJ2-1; 11 bases match TRBD2. With 6 bases clipped from V and 0 bases from J, the junction kept 1 base outside the gene matches. This CDR3 has 15 amino acids. Looked up from germline, CDR1 is ENHRY and CDR2 is SYGVKD. This CDR3 reads CAIRGTSGSYNEQFF. CDR3 sequence (DNA): TGTGCCATCAGGGGGACTAGCGGCTCCTACAATGAGCAGTTCTTC.

V and J are TRBV5-1 and TRBJ2-1; 8 positions match TRBD2. V lost 5 bases, J lost 5 bases, and 12 bases stayed unmatched. Germline-derived CDR1 and CDR2 are SGHRS and YFSETQ. This CDR3 is built from 16 residues. The CDR3: CASRNMLGREDNEQFF. As DNA, the CDR3 is TGCGCCAGCAGAAACATGCTCGGGAGGGAGGACAATGAGCAGTTCTTC.

The chain recombines TRBV6-5 with TRBJ2-2; the D is unclear. V was pared by 0 bases and J by 5 bases, with 13 bases between. CDR1 is MNHEY and CDR2 is SVGAGI in the germline V gene. This CDR3 region has 16 residues. The DNA for the CDR3 is TGTGCCAGCAGTTACTCTGCTCGGAGACGGACCGGGGAGCTGTTTTTT. This translates into CASSYSARRRTGELFF.

V is TRBV29-1 and J is TRBJ2-5; 9 bases map to TRBD2. The germline V gene has CDR1 SQVTM and CDR2 ANQGSEA. J gave up 4 bases and V 3 bases, and 6 bases lay outside the gene matches. The CDR3 loop spans 14 amino acids. As DNA, the CDR3 is TGCAGCGTTGACAAAGCGGGAGGTGGAGAGACCCAGTACTTC. Its protein is CSVDKAGGGETQYF.

J is TRBJ2-4 and V is TRBV28; D unresolved. CDR1 is MDHEN, CDR2 SYDVKM, per germline. The CDR3 has 15 residues. Trimming removed 3 bases at V and 0 bases at J, with 9 bases between. The CDR3 spells CASSFWAEAKNIQYF. The CDR3 DNA reads TGTGCCAGCAGTTTCTGGGCAGAAGCCAAAAACATTCAGTACTTC.

The CDR3 region is CASSQDRVATDTQYF. CDR3 DNA sequence: TGTGCCAGCAGCCAAGACAGGGTTGCGACAGATACGCAGTATTTT. The chain is built from TRBV7-2 and TRBJ2-3; 7 bases match TRBD1. The CDR3 runs to 15 residues. Germline values: CDR1 SGHTA, CDR2 FQGNSA. V lost 5 bases and J lost 3; bases outside the gene matches: 8.

CDR3 sequence: CASSVAPPTSGSSYEQYF. In DNA form, the CDR3 reads TGTGCCAGCAGCGTAGCGCCCCCCACTAGCGGGAGTTCCTACGAGCAGTACTTC. V is TRBV9 and J is TRBJ2-7; 11 nucleotides align to TRBD2. The germline V gene has CDR1 SGDLS and CDR2 YYNGEE. The CDR3 totals 18 residues. The J segment lost 1 base and the V segment lost 0 bases, leaving 9 bases of the junction unmatched.

In its sample, this clonotype was seen a few times. J is TRBJ2-6 and V is TRBV7-3, with D hard to call. Trimming took off 2 bases at V and 0 bases at J, with 8 bases between the two ends. This CDR3 region has 16 residues. Germline V lookup: CDR1 SGHTA, CDR2 FQGTGA. The CDR3 region is CASSLFVSSGANVLTF. DNA for the CDR3: TGTGCCAGCAGCTTATTTGTGAGCTCTGGGGCCAACGTCCTGACTTTC.

The chain carries TRBV9 and TRBJ2-3; D possibly matches TRBD1 or TRBD2 (5 bases each). This CDR3 has 15 residues. The V and J ends lost 0 bases and 3 bases respectively, with 11 bases between them. Germline V gene sequence: CDR1 SGDLS, CDR2 YYNGEE. The CDR3 here is CASSVVGTDTDTQYF. The CDR3 nucleotides are TGTGCCAGCAGCGTAGTAGGGACGGATACAGATACGCAGTATTTT.

This chain's CDR3 is CASSYSLAQPGQSYEQYF. The CDR3 coding sequence is TGTGCCAGCAGTTACTCCCTTGCCCAACCGGGACAATCCTACGAGCAGTACTTC. The V call is TRBV6-2 or TRBV6-3, the J call TRBJ2-7; possible D gene TRBD1, 6 bases. The CDR3 is 18 residues long. Germline V gene data show CDR1 as MNHEY and CDR2 as SVGEGT. Trimming took off 0 bases at V and 1 base at J, with 19 bases between the two ends.

With regard to this clonotype: At one boundary the junction diverges from the germline segment, which might be a read error. J is TRBJ2-7 and V is TRBV29-1; D unresolved. Matching the DNA end better, TRBJ2-5 makes the J call doubtful. CDR1 is SQVTM, CDR2 ANQGSEA, per germline. The CDR3 extends over 10 amino acids. DNA for the CDR3: TGCGGCGTTGAAGAAGAGACCCAGTACTTC. Its protein product is CGVEEETQYF.

The chain combines TRBV9 with TRBJ2-2; possibly TRBD2 for D (6 bases). The germline CDR1 and CDR2 sequences are SGDLS and YYNGEE. Between the trimmed V and J ends, which lost 1 base and 3 bases, there was a span of 10 bases. CDR3 length equals 15 residues. In nucleotides, the CDR3 is TGTGCCAGCAGCGTACGGGGGATAGACACCGGGGAGCTGTTTTTT. This codes for CASSVRGIDTGELFF.

V gene TRBV7-2 combines with J gene TRBJ2-5, with 8 bases matching TRBD2. The J call may be incorrect, as the DNA end agrees better with TRBJ2-7. Germline CDR1 SGHTA, CDR2 FQGNSA. This CDR3 has 16 residues. For the CDR3, the DNA is TGTGCCAGCAGCCCAGGGGTCGGGACTAGTAGTTACGAGCAGTACTTC. This sequence encodes CASSPGVGTSSYEQYF.

The rearrangement links TRBV7-2 to TRBJ2-7, with 11 nucleotides matching TRBD2. This CDR3 comprises 15 residues. The V gene's germline CDR1 is SGHTA and CDR2 FQGNSA. Losses at the gene ends were 6 bases for V and 5 bases for J; bases not matched to a gene: 9. The CDR3 protein is CASRVAGGPRDEQYF. CDR3 DNA sequence: TGTGCCAGCAGGGTAGCGGGAGGGCCTAGGGACGAGCAGTACTTC.

The rearrangement uses TRBV20-1 and TRBJ2-3; the D is unclear. Trimming cost V 3 bases and J 1 base, with 17 bases left between them. This CDR3 is built from 16 residues. The V gene's germline CDR1 is DFQATT and CDR2 SNEGSKA (reference sequence). The CDR3 DNA follows: TGCAGTGCTAGTGCCCCCCTTAGTCCGGGCACAGATACGCAGTATTTT. This codes for CSASAPLSPGTDTQYF.

The V and J genes are TRBV7-8 and TRBJ2-1, with a possible D match to TRBD2 (5 bases). The V end was cut by 1 base, the J end by 9 bases, with 13 bases between. Germline CDR1 is SGHVS and CDR2 is FQNEAQ. This CDR3 spans 14 amino acids. The CDR3 here is CASSLDWVGSEQFF. CDR3 in DNA: TGTGCCAGCAGCTTAGATTGGGTGGGGAGTGAGCAGTTCTTC. Full variable domain (rest looked up from reference TRBV7-8 and TRBJ2-1): GAGVSQSPRYKVAKRGQDVALRCDPISGHVSLFWYQQALGQGPEFLTYFQNEAQLDKSGLPSDRFFAERPEGSVSTLKIQRTQQEDSAVYLCASSLDWVGSEQFFGPGTRLTVL.